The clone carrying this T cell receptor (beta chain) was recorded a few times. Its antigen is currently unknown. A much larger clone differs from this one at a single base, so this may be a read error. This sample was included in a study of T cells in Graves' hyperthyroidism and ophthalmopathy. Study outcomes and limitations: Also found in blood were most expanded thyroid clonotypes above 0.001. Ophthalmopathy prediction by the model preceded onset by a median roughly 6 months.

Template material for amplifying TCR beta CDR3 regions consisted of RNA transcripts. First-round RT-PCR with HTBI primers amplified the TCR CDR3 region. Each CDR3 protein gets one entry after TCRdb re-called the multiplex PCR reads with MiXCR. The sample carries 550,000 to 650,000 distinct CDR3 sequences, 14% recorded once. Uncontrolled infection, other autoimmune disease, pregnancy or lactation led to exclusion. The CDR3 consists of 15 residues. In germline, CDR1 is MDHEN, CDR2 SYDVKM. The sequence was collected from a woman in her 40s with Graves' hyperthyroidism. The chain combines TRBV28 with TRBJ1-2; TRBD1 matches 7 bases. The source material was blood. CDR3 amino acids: CTSSLSATGPRGYTF. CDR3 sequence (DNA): TGTACCAGCAGTTTATCCGCGACAGGGCCGAGGGGCTACACCTTC.